Below are 31 T cell receptor beta chains sequenced from a single sample in a study of T cells after yellow fever vaccination. One entry per CDR3 protein, called by TCRdb with MiXCR from the 5' RACE reads. The repertoire holds around 610,000 distinct CDR3 sequences, with approximately 15% as singletons. This specimen consisted of PBMCs, obtained on the day of the yellow fever booster vaccination. All receptors come from a man aged 25 to 40 who received the YFV17D yellow fever vaccine.

This clonotype was detected only a few times. V is TRBV2 and J is TRBJ2-4; tentative D call: TRBD1 (6 bases). Germline V gives CDR1 SNHLY, CDR2 FYNNEI. With 6 bases removed from V and 2 bases from J, the gap between germline ends came to 11 bases. There are 14 residues in the CDR3. DNA for the CDR3: TGTGCCAGCAGGGAGACAGGACCCAAAAACATTCAGTACTTC. Amino acid sequence: CASRETGPKNIQYF.

Written as DNA, the CDR3 is TGTGCCAGCAGCTTAGTTGCTTCGGCGGTCGGGGAGCAGTACTTC. Translating it yields CASSLVASAVGEQYF. This chain links TRBV7-2 with TRBJ2-7, with D unclear. The CDR3 runs to 15 residues. CDR1 SGHTA and CDR2 FQGNSA come from the germline V gene. V lost 1 base and J lost 7, with 17 bases in between.

This clonotype turned up a few times. The chain is built from TRBV6-1 and TRBJ2-3; no clear D. This CDR3 contains 14 residues. Trimming removed 6 bases from V and 4 bases from J, with 14 bases in between. Germline loops: CDR1 MNHNS, CDR2 SASEGT. The chain's CDR3 is CASRGLTFSDTQYF. The CDR3 region has the DNA TGTGCCAGCAGAGGGCTGACTTTCTCAGATACGCAGTATTTT.

The chain uses TRBV28 and TRBJ1-5; no clear D gene. The CDR3 loop spans 14 amino acids. Germline CDR1 reads MDHEN; CDR2 reads SYDVKM. V lost 3 bases to trimming and J lost 15 bases, with 21 bases between them. The CDR3 is CASSFSRVWGASHF. CDR3 nucleotides: TGTGCCAGCAGTTTTAGTAGGGTGTGGGGTGCCTCGCATTTT.

This clonotype has only a few counts. V gene TRBV7-2 combines with J gene TRBJ2-1; D is perhaps TRBD2 (5 bases). Trimming stripped 1 base from V and 4 bases from J, with 11 bases between. This CDR3 has 15 residues. Germline V gene data show CDR1 as SGHTA and CDR2 as FQGNSA. The CDR3 sequence: CASSLEGDGYNEQFF. The DNA of the CDR3 is TGTGCCAGCAGCTTAGAGGGAGACGGGTACAATGAGCAGTTCTTC.

The V call is TRBV5-1, the J call TRBJ2-6; either TRBD1 or TRBD2 may supply D (5 bases each). The CDR3 is 18 amino acids. The V and J ends lost 0 bases and 0 bases respectively, with 13 bases between them. Germline values: CDR1 SGHRS, CDR2 YFSETQ. The CDR3 loop is CASSLVWDPRSGANVLTF. The DNA of the CDR3 is TGCGCCAGCAGCTTGGTGTGGGACCCTCGCTCTGGGGCCAACGTCCTGACTTTC.

The V gene is TRBV7-2, the J gene TRBJ1-2; D uncertain. The CDR3 totals 15 residues. Trimming shortened V by 1 base and J by 0 bases, and 9 bases separated the two germline ends. Germline CDR1 and CDR2: SGHTA and FQGNSA. CDR3 nucleotides: TGTGCCAGCAGCTTAGATACGGGAGCTAACTATGGCTACACCTTC. Translated, it gives CASSLDTGANYGYTF.

The sample holds a few counts of this clonotype. The chain carries TRBV5-4 and TRBJ1-1; D gene uncertain. This CDR3 comprises 14 residues. Germline CDR1 is SGHNT and CDR2 is YYREEE (reference sequence). V lost 0 bases and J lost 1, with 7 bases in between. This CDR3 is CASSLDLGNTEAFF. CDR3 coding DNA: TGTGCCAGCAGCTTGGATTTGGGGAACACTGAAGCTTTCTTT.

This sequence joins TRBV5-6 and TRBJ1-4; TRBD1 agrees at 7 bases. The germline V gene encodes CDR1 SGHDT and CDR2 YYEEEE. The junction had 7 bases not matched to a gene; V was cut back by 4 bases and J by 4 bases. The CDR3 has 15 residues. The CDR3 loop reads CASSPAGTVNEKLFF. The CDR3 coding sequence is TGTGCCAGCAGCCCGGCCGGGACAGTTAATGAAAAACTGTTTTTT.

This clonotype was counted between two and nine times. V is TRBV7-2 and J is TRBJ1-3; D gene unclear. Germline CDR1 and CDR2: SGHTA and FQGNSA. The CDR3 covers 13 residues. Trimming removed 5 bases from V and 3 bases from J, with 8 bases in between. The CDR3: CASSPRVGNTIYF. CDR3 DNA: TGTGCCAGCAGCCCACGGGTTGGAAACACCATATATTTT. Based on the CDR3 plus reference TRBV7-2 and TRBJ1-3, the full variable domain is GAGVSQSPSNKVTEKGKDVELRCDPISGHTALYWYRQSLGQGLEFLIYFQGNSAPDKSGLPSDRFSAERTGGSVSTLTIQRTQQEDSAVYLCASSPRVGNTIYFGEGSWLTVV.

This clonotype has a count of ten or more. The chain joins TRBV23-1 to TRBJ2-6; D is possibly TRBD1 (6 bases). TRBV23-1 is an open reading frame, and its role is uncertain. The CDR3 runs 17 residues. The V and J ends lost 11 bases and 2 bases respectively, with 22 bases between them. DNA of the CDR3: TGCGCCGGGTCCTGGATAACAGGGCGCCCTGGGGCCAACGTCCTGACTTTC. This sequence encodes CAGSWITGRPGANVLTF.

The chain employs TRBV5-1 and TRBJ2-7, with no clear D. The length of the CDR3 is 14 residues. Trimming removed 0 bases from V and 5 bases from J, with 12 bases in between. Germline V CDR1 and CDR2: SGHRS, YFSETQ. The CDR3 DNA is TGCGCCAGCAGCTTGGTCCCATCTTCCGACGAGCAGTACTTC. This gives the protein CASSLVPSSDEQYF.

In its sample, this clonotype was seen a few times. This chain connects TRBV20-1 to TRBJ2-1; TRBD2 is a possible D gene (5 bases). Germline values: CDR1 DFQATT, CDR2 SNEGSKA (reference sequence). V lost 6 bases and J lost 7, with 22 bases in between. The CDR3 loop spans 15 amino acids. The CDR3 spells CSATRVAPEPNEQFF. CDR3 sequence (DNA): TGCAGTGCCACTCGCGTAGCGCCGGAACCAAATGAGCAGTTCTTC.

The CDR3 nucleotides read TGTGCCAGCAGCCAACGGGCAGGTCAGACCTACGAGCAGTACTTC. This encodes CASSQRAGQTYEQYF. J is TRBJ2-7 and V is TRBV3-1; D gene unclear. The CDR3 length is 15 residues. V was clipped by 2 bases and J by 2 bases, with 13 bases between them. CDR1 LGHDT and CDR2 YNNKEL come from the germline V gene (reference sequence).

This clonotype appeared many times. The chain uses TRBV7-2 and TRBJ2-5; TRBD1 agrees at 9 bases. Germline loops: CDR1 SGHTA, CDR2 FQGNSA. The CDR3 sequence is 15 residues long. V gave up 5 bases and J gave up 4 bases; unmatched junction bases: 8. CDR3 sequence reads: CASSQGQGVRETQYF. CDR3 coding DNA: TGTGCCAGCAGCCAGGGACAGGGTGTACGAGAGACCCAGTACTTC. The full variable domain, rest sourced from reference TRBV7-2 and TRBJ2-5, is GAGVSQSPSNKVTEKGKDVELRCDPISGHTALYWYRQSLGQGLEFLIYFQGNSAPDKSGLPSDRFSAERTGGSVSTLTIQRTQQEDSAVYLCASSQGQGVRETQYFGPGTRLLVL.

This clonotype was counted many times. A junction end diverges from the germline sequence, so it may reflect a read error. The chain combines TRBV5-1 with TRBJ2-3; 7 bases are a match to TRBD2. This CDR3 region has 15 residues. The germline gives CDR1 SGHRS, CDR2 YFSETQ. This chain's CDR3 is CASSPPGGSTDTQYF. CDR3 coding DNA: TGTGCCAGCAGCCCACCGGGAGGAAGCACAGATACGCAGTATTTT.

V usage is TRBV5-1 and J usage is TRBJ1-2; 8 bases line up with TRBD1. Germline V CDR1 and CDR2: SGHRS, YFSETQ. The CDR3 is 13 amino acids. Losses at the gene ends were 2 bases for V and 6 bases for J; bases not matched to a gene: 3. The CDR3 DNA sequence: TGCGCCAGCAGCTTATCACAGGGGGATGGCTACACCTTC. This codes for CASSLSQGDGYTF.

The CDR3 DNA reads as TGCGCCAGCAGCGGCGGGGGTAAGTTGAACACTGAAGCTTTCTTT. This gives the protein CASSGGGKLNTEAFF. The V and J genes are TRBV5-1 and TRBJ1-1; perhaps TRBD1 as D (5 bases). Germline CDR1 and CDR2: SGHRS and YFSETQ. V was trimmed by 4 bases and J by 0 bases, leaving 13 bases between them. The CDR3 is made up of 15 amino acids. The variable domain in full, completed from reference TRBV5-1 and TRBJ1-1, reads KAGVTQTPRYLIKTRGQQVTLSCSPISGHRSVSWYQQTPGQGLQFLFEYFSETQRNKGNFPGRFSGRQFSNSRSEMNVSTLELGDSALYLCASSGGGKLNTEAFFGQGTRLTVV.

The V call is TRBV20-1, the J call TRBJ2-7, with D possibly TRBD1 on 5 matching bases. The CDR3 loop spans 13 amino acids. CDR1 DFQATT and CDR2 SNEGSKA come from the germline V gene (reference sequence). The ends were cut back, 6 bases at V and 0 bases at J, with 12 bases in the middle. This chain's CDR3 is CSAKQVSSYEQYF. The CDR3 DNA sequence: TGCAGTGCAAAACAGGTTTCCTCCTACGAGCAGTACTTC.

This clonotype has just a few counts. This sequence joins TRBV6-1 and TRBJ2-1; 8 bases fit TRBD2. The CDR3 is 17 amino acids. Per germline, CDR1 MNHNS and CDR2 SASEGT. The ends lost 7 bases at V and 5 bases at J; junction bases unmatched: 16. The CDR3 sequence: CASNRLALLGVDNEQFF. The CDR3 coding sequence is TGTGCCAGCAACAGACTAGCGTTATTGGGCGTCGACAATGAGCAGTTCTTC.

The chain joins TRBV20-1 to TRBJ2-7, with a weak D call TRBD2 (6 bases). From germline, CDR1 is DFQATT and CDR2 SNEGSKA (reference sequence). Trimming shortened V by 8 bases and J by 0 bases, and 14 bases separated the two germline ends. The CDR3 contains 13 residues. In DNA, the CDR3 is TGCAGTTGCGTGCGCGGGACCTCCTACGAGCAGTACTTC. This sequence encodes CSCVRGTSYEQYF.

This clonotype was found many times. This chain links TRBV27 with TRBJ2-1; D might be TRBD2 (6 bases). Between the trimmed V and J ends, which lost 1 base and 9 bases, there was a span of 16 bases. This CDR3 is 15 amino acids long. The germline gives CDR1 MNHEY, CDR2 SMNVEV (reference sequence). This chain's CDR3 is CASSLFGGRYGEQFF. The CDR3 DNA reads as TGTGCCAGCAGTTTATTCGGAGGGAGATACGGTGAGCAGTTCTTC.

This clonotype turned up a few times. This chain uses TRBV10-3 with TRBJ2-1, with 10 nucleotides matching TRBD2. CDR3 length: 14 residues. The ends lost 2 bases at V and 9 bases at J; junction bases unmatched: 4. Germline V lookup: CDR1 ENHRY, CDR2 SYGVKD. The CDR3 here is CAISERTSGSEQFF. Here the CDR3 DNA reads TGTGCCATCAGTGAGAGGACTAGCGGAAGTGAGCAGTTCTTC.

The chain is built from TRBV18 and TRBJ2-3; 7 nucleotides line up with TRBD2. The CDR3 loop spans 12 amino acids. Germline V gene lookup returns CDR1 KGHSH and CDR2 LQKENI. With 6 bases clipped from V and 11 bases from J, the junction kept 8 bases outside the gene matches. CDR3 protein: CASSPGGEVQYF. In DNA, the CDR3 is TGTGCCAGCTCCCCGGGGGGAGAGGTGCAGTATTTT.

There are a few counts of this clonotype. The J gene is TRBJ1-5, the V gene TRBV6-1; D unresolved. The germline gives CDR1 MNHNS, CDR2 SASEGT. CDR3 length equals 13 residues. Trimming took 6 bases from V and 2 from J, leaving 8 bases between them. The CDR3 DNA reads as TGTGCCAGCAGCAGGATCGGCAATCAGCCCCAGCATTTT. Amino acid sequence: CASSRIGNQPQHF.

The V and J genes are TRBV18 and TRBJ2-1, with unresolved D. Per germline, CDR1 KGHSH and CDR2 LQKENI. The V end was cut by 2 bases, the J end by 4 bases, with 6 bases between. CDR3 length: 13 residues. Here the CDR3 reads CASSPIPYNEQFF. The DNA for the CDR3 is TGTGCCAGCTCACCAATCCCTTACAATGAGCAGTTCTTC.

V is TRBV5-1 and J is TRBJ2-7; D could derive from TRBD1 or TRBD2 (5 bases each). With 8 bases removed from V and 7 bases from J, the gap between germline ends came to 19 bases. CDR1 and CDR2 from the germline V gene are SGHRS and YFSETQ. The CDR3 length is 13 residues. CDR3 loop: CASRDGTAREQYF. As DNA, the CDR3 is TGCGCCAGTCGTGACGGGACCGCGAGGGAGCAGTACTTC.

The rearrangement links TRBV7-9 to TRBJ1-5; a possible D gene is TRBD1 (5 bases). Germline V CDR1 and CDR2: SEHNR, FQNEAQ (reference sequence). With 5 bases removed from V and 5 bases from J, the gap between germline ends came to 13 bases. There are 14 residues in the CDR3. The CDR3 bases are TGTGCCAGCAGCACTCAGGGACCGGATCAGCCCCAGCATTTT. Its translation is CASSTQGPDQPQHF.

The CDR3 here is CASSFSRVQETQYF. The DNA of the CDR3 is TGTGCCAGCAGTTTTAGTCGGGTACAAGAGACCCAGTACTTC. The V gene is TRBV27, the J gene TRBJ2-5, with D uncertain. This CDR3 is built from 14 residues. Germline-derived CDR1 and CDR2 are MNHEY and SMNVEV (reference sequence). Trimming pared 3 bases from V and 2 bases from J, leaving 10 bases between.

The chain joins TRBV27 to TRBJ2-1; 10 bases are a match to TRBD2. In germline, CDR1 is MNHEY, CDR2 SMNVEV (reference sequence). The CDR3 covers 17 residues. V trimming: 7 bases; J trimming: 8 bases; junction bases outside the gene matches: 17. CDR3 sequence: CASTPDGGLAGVHEQFF. Here the CDR3 DNA reads TGTGCCAGCACCCCCGACGGAGGGCTAGCGGGAGTCCATGAGCAGTTCTTC.

The chain employs TRBV20-1 and TRBJ2-2, with D tentatively TRBD1 (6 bases). Germline values: CDR1 DFQATT, CDR2 SNEGSKA (reference sequence). The CDR3 spans 14 residues. V was pared by 1 base and J by 4 bases, with 10 bases between. CDR3 residues: CSARGTGPTGELFF. CDR3 bases: TGCAGTGCTAGAGGAACAGGGCCCACCGGGGAGCTGTTTTTT.